Listed below are T cell receptor beta chains from one sample, sequenced in a study of OX40 agonist ivuxolimab in advanced cancers. The data were produced by immunoSEQ multiplex PCR, yet TCRdb's version contains in-frame clones alone and is incomplete. The sample consists of tens of thousands of clones, around 85% of them appearing once. The sample in question was CD4+ or CD8+ T cells sorted from blood, obtained in a trial of the OX40 agonist ivuxolimab. All receptors derive from an adult with an advanced solid tumor such as melanoma, head and neck, liver or kidney cancer. Both conserved end residues are part of each CDR3. A D gene is named only where the DNA matches it firmly. Size tells how often a clone was seen (once, few, many) or the class of an expanded clone, and some rows leave it out.

clone size	D gene	V gene	J gene	CDR3 DNA	CDR3 protein
-	-	TRBV7-8	TRBJ1-5	TGTGCCAGCAGCTTAGAACCCAGGGGCGGCGTTGGCAATCAGCCCCAGCATTTT	CASSLEPRGGVGNQPQHF
-	-	TRBV20-1	TRBJ2-1	TGCAGTGGGGCTAGCAGCAATGAGCAGTTCTTC	CSGASSNEQFF
-	-	TRBV14	TRBJ1-3	TGTGCCAGCAGCCAACAGGCAGTCACAGGAAACACCATATATTTT	CASSQQAVTGNTIYF
-	-	TRBV2	TRBJ1-4	TGTGCCAGCAGTTCGGACGGGAATGAAAAACTGTTTTTT	CASSSDGNEKLFF
-	TRBD1	TRBV6-1	TRBJ2-7	TGTGCCAGCAGTGAGAAGAAGGGGACAGGGGTTTCCGAGCAGTACTTC	CASSEKKGTGVSEQYF
-	-	TRBV28	TRBJ2-1	TGTGCCAGCAGTTTATCGGGAAGGGTTGGGTTCTTC	CASSLSGRVGFF
once	TRBD1	TRBV12-5	TRBJ2-2	TGTGCTAGTGGTTTGGTCCAGGGGGACACCGGGGAGCTGTTTTTT	CASGLVQGDTGELFF
-	-	TRBV5-4	TRBJ1-3	TGTGCCAGCAGCTTCGGCACCCCCTCTGGAAACACCATATATTTT	CASSFGTPSGNTIYF
-	TRBD2	TRBV15	TRBJ2-7	TGTGCCACCAGCAGAGGCCGGGACTACTCCTACGAGCAGTACTTC	CATSRGRDYSYEQYF
-	TRBD1	TRBV10-3	TRBJ2-7	TGTGCCATCAGTGACCGGGACAGGGGATACGAGCAGTACTTC	CAISDRDRGYEQYF
-	TRBD2	TRBV11-1	TRBJ2-2	TGTGCCAGCAGCTCAGGACTAGCGGGAGGGTGGACCGGGGAGCTGTTTTTT	CASSSGLAGGWTGELFF
-	-	TRBV7-3	TRBJ2-3	TGTGCCAGCAGCTTAATCACGGGGTCAGATACGCAGTATTTT	CASSLITGSDTQYF
-	TRBD2	TRBV28	TRBJ2-5	TGTGCCAGCAGTTCGGCTAGCGGGAGTGCGAGAGAGACCCAGTACTTC	CASSSASGSARETQYF
-	TRBD1	TRBV9	TRBJ1-2	TGTGCCAGCAGCCCCCGGGACAGGAATCTACTGGGGGGCTACACCTTC	CASSPRDRNLLGGYTF
once	TRBD2	TRBV9	TRBJ2-1	TGTGCCAGCAGCGCGACTAGCGGGAGGTATGAGCAGTTCTTC	CASSATSGRYEQFF
-	-	TRBV2	TRBJ2-7	TGTGCCAGCAGTTACCAAAGGGACGAGCAGTACTTC	CASSYQRDEQYF
-	-	TRBV5-1	TRBJ2-1	TGCGCCAGCAGCTGGGGGCGGAGCCACAATGAGCAGTTCTTC	CASSWGRSHNEQFF
once	-	TRBV19	TRBJ2-4	TGTGCCAGTAGTAAGACAGTAAACATTCAGTACTTC	CASSKTVNIQYF
once	TRBD1	TRBV6-4	TRBJ2-2	TGTGCCAGCAGTGACTCAGGGGGCACCGGGGAGCCGTTTTTT	CASSDSGGTGEPFF
-	TRBD2	TRBV7-6	TRBJ2-2	TGTGCCAGCAGTGGGACTAGCGGGAGAACCGGGGAGCTGTTTTTT	CASSGTSGRTGELFF
-	-	TRBV4-3	TRBJ2-2	TGCGCCAGCAGCCAAGCCGAGAACACCGGGGAGCTGTTTTTT	CASSQAENTGELFF
-	-	TRBV28	TRBJ1-2	TGTGTTATCTCGGGGGTGACAAACAATGGCTACACCTTC	CVISGVTNNGYTF
-	-	TRBV12-5	TRBJ1-2	TGTGCTAGTGGTTTGGGACCCCTAGGCTATGGCTACACCTTC	CASGLGPLGYGYTF
-	TRBD2	TRBV7-2	TRBJ2-3	TGTGCCAGCAGCTTAGCCCCCGGGACTAGCGGTTCAGATACGCAGTATTTT	CASSLAPGTSGSDTQYF
-	TRBD2	TRBV7-3	TRBJ2-5	TGTGCCAGCAGCTTACCGGGTTCAGCGGGAGGGGGTGAGACCCAGTACTTC	CASSLPGSAGGGETQYF
-	-	TRBV11-2	TRBJ1-1	TGTGCCAGCAGCTTTCAGCGGGACACTGAAGCTTTCTTT	CASSFQRDTEAFF
-	-	TRBV28	TRBJ2-5	TGTGCCAGCAATCCGAATGACGAGACCCAGTACTTC	CASNPNDETQYF
-	TRBD2	TRBV4-2	TRBJ2-7	TGTGCCAGCAGCTGGGGTAGCGGGACCTACGAGCAGTACTTC	CASSWGSGTYEQYF
few	-	TRBV6-4	TRBJ2-1	TGTGCCAGCAGTGTAGAGGGCAGCTCCTACAATGAGCAGTTCTTC	CASSVEGSSYNEQFF
-	-	TRBV4-2	TRBJ2-7	TGTGCCAGCAGCCAACCAGACGGAGCCAACTACGAGCAGTACTTC	CASSQPDGANYEQYF
-	-	TRBV2	TRBJ1-2	TGTGCCAGCAGTGTCCAGGGCCCTAACTATGGCTACACCTTC	CASSVQGPNYGYTF
once	-	TRBV6-5	TRBJ2-7	TGTGCCAGCAGTAGTCGACAGACCTACGAGCAGTACTTC	CASSSRQTYEQYF